This TCR beta chain was found in a study of T cells in Graves' hyperthyroidism and ophthalmopathy. General study findings and limits: Among thyroid clonotypes expanded above 0.001, most also appeared in blood. Ophthalmopathy could be told apart from stable hyperthyroidism with a 13 V-J model.

Turning to this clonotype: The antigen remains unidentified. A single base separates this from a much larger clone, so it may be a read error.

Template material for amplifying TCR beta CDR3 regions consisted of RNA transcripts. The primer set for the first-round RT-PCR of the TCR CDR3 was HTBI. TCRdb re-analysed the multiplex PCR reads in MiXCR, keeping a single row per CDR3 protein. Here the sample spans about 590,000 distinct CDR3 sequences, 14% being singletons. CDR3 size: 13 residues. The germline V gene has CDR1 SGHTA and CDR2 FQGNSA. Deletions cut 2 bases from V and 8 bases from J, with 7 bases between. The sequence was collected from a woman between 18 and 30 years old with Graves' ophthalmopathy. The rearrangement links TRBV7-2 to TRBJ1-6; D gene uncertain. Sequenced: blood. DNA for the CDR3: TGTGCCAGCAGCTTACAGGATGATTCACCCCTCCACTTT. It yields the protein CASSLQDDSPLHF.